This T cell receptor (beta chain) appears in the sequencing data of a study of blood T cell repertoires in COVID-19. As for the study in general: PBMCs, B-cell-depleted T cells, or T cells were the source of the cDNA or gDNA that made up the material.

Assay: immunoSEQ multiplex PCR; the TCRdb copy retains only in-frame clones and omits some. The sample yields around 370,000 clones, around 91% seen once. Germline V gives CDR1 SGHTA, CDR2 FQGNSA. The V gene lost 2 bases and the J gene lost 4 bases, with 20 bases spanning the gap. The CDR3 loop spans 17 amino acids. The V gene is TRBV7-2, the J gene TRBJ2-5; TRBD2 is a possible D gene (5 bases). The sample comprised peripheral blood. The clonotype comes from a woman younger than 30 who had recovered from COVID-19. DNA of the CDR3: TGTGCCAGCAGCTTATTCGAGGGCTCCAATCCCATAGAGACCCAGTACTTC. This codes for CASSLFEGSNPIETQYF.